One sample yielded the 14 T cell receptor beta chains listed below, sequenced in a study of blood T cells in healthy people across ages. For the second PCR, which ran for about 7 to 11 cycles, a sample-barcoded 5' primer and a J-beta primer mix were used. A single record per CDR3 protein comes from TCRdb applying MiXCR to the 5' RACE reads. The table shows around 1,600,000 distinct CDR3 sequences, with about 42% occurring only once. The sequenced material came from blood. The source is a woman aged 18 to 35 in good health.

The chain employs TRBV3-1 and TRBJ2-3; 9 bases are a match to TRBD2. The CDR3 contains 18 residues. The germline CDR1 and CDR2 sequences are LGHDT and YNNKEL (reference sequence). J was trimmed by 3 bases and V by 1 base; bases with no gene match: 11. The CDR3 nucleotides read TGTGCCAGCAGCCAAGGGATCTCTGCGGGGGGGCGAACAGATACGCAGTATTTT. This translates into CASSQGISAGGRTDTQYF.

The V call is TRBV4-2, the J call TRBJ2-3; maybe TRBD2 (6 bases). Trimming stripped 4 bases from V and 0 bases from J, with 11 bases between. The CDR3 sequence is 15 residues long. Per germline, CDR1 LGHNA and CDR2 YNFKEQ. DNA for the CDR3: TGTGCCAGCAGCCGCCGGGAGTCTAGCACAGATACGCAGTATTTT. Amino acids: CASSRRESSTDTQYF.

This clonotype came up a few times. In DNA, the CDR3 is TGCAGCGTTCGTGACGGGAGGGCTACCTACAATGAGCAGTTCTTC. It specifies CSVRDGRATYNEQFF. This chain connects TRBV29-1 to TRBJ2-1; 8 bases are shared with TRBD2. This CDR3 has 15 amino acids. CDR1 SQVTM and CDR2 ANQGSEA come from the germline V gene. Unmatched junction bases numbered 8, after V lost 5 bases and J lost 2 bases.

The chain uses TRBV24-1 and TRBJ2-1; 12 bases are shared with TRBD2. Germline V CDR1 and CDR2: KGHDR, SFDVKD. V gave up 4 bases and J gave up 6 bases; unmatched junction bases: 6. CDR3 length: 16 residues. CDR3 residues: CATSDPTSGSSNEQFF. CDR3 sequence (DNA): TGTGCCACCAGTGACCCGACTAGCGGGAGTAGCAATGAGCAGTTCTTC.

There are a few counts of this clonotype. V and J are TRBV25-1 and TRBJ1-2; D is uncertain. The CDR3 runs to 15 residues. Looked up from germline, CDR1 is MGHDK and CDR2 is SYGVNS. V was clipped by 3 bases and J by 5 bases, with 16 bases between them. The CDR3 sequence: CASSEWAANGYGYTF. Written as DNA, the CDR3 is TGTGCCAGCAGTGAGTGGGCAGCCAATGGGTATGGCTACACCTTC.

V gene TRBV6-5 combines with J gene TRBJ2-4; weak D call: TRBD1 (5 bases). CDR1 and CDR2 from the germline V gene are MNHEY and SVGAGI. V lost 6 bases and J lost 2, with 17 bases in between. The CDR3 is 16 residues long. CDR3 nucleotides: TGTGCCAGCAGCCCCAGGGCGGAATCAACCAAAAACATTCAGTACTTC. Its translation: CASSPRAESTKNIQYF.

Concerning this clonotype itself: Germline is not matched at one junction end, which may reflect a read error. The chain joins TRBV27 to TRBJ2-7; tentatively, D is TRBD1 (5 bases). The germline gives CDR1 MNHEY, CDR2 SMNVEV (reference sequence). This CDR3 region has 16 residues. The CDR3 here is CASSTISSLGAYGQYF. CDR3 DNA sequence: TGTGCCAGCAGCACCATAAGTTCCCTTGGGGCCTACGGGCAGTACTTC.

This clonotype has a handful of counts. The chain uses TRBV6-1 and TRBJ1-5; TRBD1 aligns across 7 bases. Germline V lookup: CDR1 MNHNS, CDR2 SASEGT. V was pared by 2 bases and J by 3 bases, with 7 bases of the junction left unmatched. CDR3 length: 16 residues. The CDR3 sequence: CASSEWGTEINQPQHF. In nucleotides, the CDR3 is TGTGCCAGCAGTGAATGGGGGACAGAAATCAATCAGCCCCAGCATTTT.

The V call is TRBV5-5, the J call TRBJ2-1; weak D call: TRBD2 (6 bases). Germline CDR1 and CDR2: SGHKS and YYEKEE (reference sequence). V was cut by 1 base and J by 4 bases, with 12 bases left in between. The CDR3 runs 15 residues. CDR3: CASSLQAGHYNEQFF. The CDR3, as DNA: TGTGCCAGCAGCTTGCAGGCGGGGCATTACAATGAGCAGTTCTTC. Filled out from reference TRBV5-5 and TRBJ2-1, the complete variable domain reads DAGVTQSPTHLIKTRGQQVTLRCSPISGHKSVSWYQQVLGQGPQFIFQYYEKEERGRGNFPDRFSARQFPNYSSELNVNALLLGDSALYLCASSLQAGHYNEQFFGPGTRLTVL.

J is TRBJ2-7 and V is TRBV7-9; possible D gene TRBD1, 5 bases. CDR1 is SEHNR, CDR2 FQNEAQ, per germline (reference sequence). The CDR3 is 15 amino acids. V was cut by 8 bases and J by 5 bases, with 22 bases left in between. The CDR3 protein is CASQPRLTGVDEQYF. The CDR3 DNA is TGTGCCAGCCAACCACGACTTACAGGAGTCGACGAGCAGTACTTC.

This chain connects TRBV6-2 or TRBV6-3 to TRBJ1-1, with D possibly TRBD1 on 6 matching bases. The CDR3 length is 18 residues. CDR1 is MNHEY and CDR2 is SVGEGT in the germline V gene. The germline V and J ends were trimmed by 2 bases and 1 base, with 20 bases remaining between them. CDR3: CASSYPMRADRKNTEAFF. The CDR3 DNA is TGTGCCAGCAGTTACCCTATGCGTGCGGACAGAAAGAACACTGAAGCTTTCTTT.

The rearrangement joins TRBV20-1 to TRBJ2-4; weak D call: TRBD2 (6 bases). This CDR3 region has 14 residues. Germline CDR1 and CDR2: DFQATT and SNEGSKA (reference sequence). The germline V and J ends were trimmed by 8 bases and 0 bases, with 14 bases remaining between them. The CDR3 here is CSLREWRAKNIQYF. DNA for the CDR3: TGCAGTTTACGGGAGTGGAGAGCCAAAAACATTCAGTACTTC.

This CDR3 reads CASRAIAGGIYNEQFF. The CDR3 DNA reads TGTGCCAGCAGGGCTATAGCGGGAGGGATATACAATGAGCAGTTCTTC. The chain carries TRBV6-2 or TRBV6-3 and TRBJ2-1; 11 nucleotides match TRBD2. The ends lost 6 bases at V and 4 bases at J; junction bases unmatched: 8. The CDR3 has 16 residues. Germline V CDR1 and CDR2: MNHEY, SVGEGT.

There are a few counts of this clonotype. The V gene is TRBV5-1, the J gene TRBJ2-1; 7 bases line up with TRBD2. J lost 9 bases, V lost 8 bases, and 5 bases had no gene match. This CDR3 region has 11 residues. Germline loops: CDR1 SGHRS, CDR2 YFSETQ. CDR3 in DNA: TGCGCCAGTATAAGCGGGGCTGAGCAGTTCTTC. Amino acids: CASISGAEQFF.